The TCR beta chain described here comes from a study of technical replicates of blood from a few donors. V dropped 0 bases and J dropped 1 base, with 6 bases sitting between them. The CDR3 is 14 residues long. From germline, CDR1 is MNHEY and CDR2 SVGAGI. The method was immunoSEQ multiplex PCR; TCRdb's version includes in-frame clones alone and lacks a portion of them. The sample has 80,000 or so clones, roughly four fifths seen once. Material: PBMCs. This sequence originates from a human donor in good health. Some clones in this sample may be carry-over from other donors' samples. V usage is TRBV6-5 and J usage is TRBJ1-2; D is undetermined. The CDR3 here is CASSYSAGNYGYTF. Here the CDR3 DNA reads TGTGCCAGCAGTTACTCGGCGGGTAACTATGGCTACACCTTC.